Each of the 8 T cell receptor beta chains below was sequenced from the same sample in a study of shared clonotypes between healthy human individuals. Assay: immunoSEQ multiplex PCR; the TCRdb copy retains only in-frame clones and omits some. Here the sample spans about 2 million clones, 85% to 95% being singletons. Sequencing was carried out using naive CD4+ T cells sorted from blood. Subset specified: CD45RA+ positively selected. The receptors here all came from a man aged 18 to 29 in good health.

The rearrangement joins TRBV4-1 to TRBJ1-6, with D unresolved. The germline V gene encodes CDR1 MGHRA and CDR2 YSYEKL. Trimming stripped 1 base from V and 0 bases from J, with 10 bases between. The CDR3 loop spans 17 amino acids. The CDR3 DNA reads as TGCGCCAGCAGCCAAGGAGAAACGAGCTCCTATAATTCACCCCTCCACTTT. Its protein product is CASSQGETSSYNSPLHF.

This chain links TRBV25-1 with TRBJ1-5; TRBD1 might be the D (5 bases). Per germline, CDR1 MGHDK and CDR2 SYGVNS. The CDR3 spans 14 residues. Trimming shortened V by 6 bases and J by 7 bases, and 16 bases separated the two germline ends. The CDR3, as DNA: TGTGCCAGCAGAGATGGGGGGGAGGGACAGCCCCAGCATTTT. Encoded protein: CASRDGGEGQPQHF.

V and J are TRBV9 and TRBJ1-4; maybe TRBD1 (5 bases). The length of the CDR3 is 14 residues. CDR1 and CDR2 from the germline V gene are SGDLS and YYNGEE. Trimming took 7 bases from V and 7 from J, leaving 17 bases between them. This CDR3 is CASSGGKTGEKLFF. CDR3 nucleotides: TGTGCCAGCTCCGGGGGGAAAACGGGTGAAAAACTGTTTTTT. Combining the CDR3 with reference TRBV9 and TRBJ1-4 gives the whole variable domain DSGVTQTPKHLITATGQRVTLRCSPRSGDLSVYWYQQSLDQGLQFLIQYYNGEERAKGNILERFSAQQFPDLHSELNLSSLELGDSALYFCASSGGKTGEKLFFGSGTQLSVL.

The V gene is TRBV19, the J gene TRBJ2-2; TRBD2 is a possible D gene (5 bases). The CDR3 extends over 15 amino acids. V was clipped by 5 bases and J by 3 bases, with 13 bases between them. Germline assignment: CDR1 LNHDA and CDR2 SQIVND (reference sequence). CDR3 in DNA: TGTGCCAGTAGTGGTGGCAGGACTCACACCGGGGAGCTGTTTTTT. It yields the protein CASSGGRTHTGELFF.

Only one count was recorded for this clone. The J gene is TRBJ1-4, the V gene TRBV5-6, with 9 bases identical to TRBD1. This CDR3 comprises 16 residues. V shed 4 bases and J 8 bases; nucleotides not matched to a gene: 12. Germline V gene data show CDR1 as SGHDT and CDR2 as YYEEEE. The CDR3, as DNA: TGTGCCAGCAGCGTACCGGACAGGGGTCGAAAAGAAAAACTGTTTTTT. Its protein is CASSVPDRGRKEKLFF. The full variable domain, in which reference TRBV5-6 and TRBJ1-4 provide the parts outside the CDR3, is DAGVTQSPTHLIKTRGQQVTLRCSPKSGHDTVSWYQQALGQGPQFIFQYYEEEERQRGNFPDRFSGHQFPNYSSELNVNALLLGDSALYLCASSVPDRGRKEKLFFGSGTQLSVL.

The CDR3 loop reads CAWSVLSRPMNTEAFF. DNA for the CDR3: TGTGCCTGGAGTGTACTAAGTAGACCTATGAACACTGAAGCTTTCTTT. The gene calls are TRBV30 and TRBJ1-1; D remains ambiguous. Germline V gene sequence: CDR1 GTSNPN, CDR2 SVGIG (reference sequence). This CDR3 is built from 16 residues. Between the trimmed V and J ends, which lost 0 bases and 0 bases, there was a span of 14 bases.

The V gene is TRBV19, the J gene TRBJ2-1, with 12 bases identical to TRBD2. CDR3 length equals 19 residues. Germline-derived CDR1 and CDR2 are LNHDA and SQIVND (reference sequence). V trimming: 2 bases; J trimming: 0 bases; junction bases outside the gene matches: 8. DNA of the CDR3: TGTGCCAGTAGTATATTCCCTAGCGGGAGGGGACCCTCCTACAATGAGCAGTTCTTC. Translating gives CASSIFPSGRGPSYNEQFF.

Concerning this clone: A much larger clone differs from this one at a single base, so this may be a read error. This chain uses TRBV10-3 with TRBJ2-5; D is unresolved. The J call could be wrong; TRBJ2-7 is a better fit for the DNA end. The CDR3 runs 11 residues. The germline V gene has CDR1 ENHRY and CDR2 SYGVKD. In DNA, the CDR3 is TGTGCCATCAGTGATGCCTACGAGCAGTACTTC. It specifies CAISDAYEQYF.